The 30 T cell receptor beta chains reported below all come from one sample, sequenced in a study of blood T cell repertoires in COVID-19. Data came from immunoSEQ multiplex PCR; TCRdb stores just in-frame clones and leaves some out. The sample has tens of thousands of clones; around 81% are singletons. Specimen: peripheral blood. All receptors come from a human donor in a cohort sampled during active COVID-19.

V and J are TRBV19 and TRBJ1-5, with TRBD1 matching over 9 bases. The CDR3 is 13 residues long. V lost 10 bases and J lost 6; bases outside the gene matches: 7. Germline loops: CDR1 LNHDA, CDR2 SQIVND (reference sequence). CDR3 sequence reads: CATWDREGQPQHF. CDR3 nucleotide sequence: TGTGCCACCTGGGACAGGGAAGGTCAGCCCCAGCATTTT.

The rearrangement joins TRBV5-4 to TRBJ2-2, with 10 bases fitting TRBD2. CDR1 and CDR2 from the germline V gene are SGHNT and YYREEE (reference sequence). The junction had 7 bases not matched to a gene; V was cut back by 4 bases and J by 4 bases. The CDR3 length is 16 residues. The CDR3 spells CASSRWTSGVTGELFF. In nucleotides, the CDR3 is TGTGCCAGCAGCCGGTGGACTAGCGGCGTCACCGGGGAGCTGTTTTTT.

This clone was counted once. The V and J genes are TRBV7-7 and TRBJ2-1, with TRBD2 matching 11 bases. The J segment lost 8 bases and the V segment lost 4 bases, leaving 10 bases of the junction unmatched. CDR3 length: 16 residues. The germline V gene has CDR1 SSHAT and CDR2 FNYEAQ (reference sequence). The CDR3 spells CASSSRPTSGAHEQFF. CDR3 bases: TGTGCCAGCAGCTCCAGGCCGACTAGCGGGGCCCATGAGCAGTTCTTC.

The rearrangement joins TRBV7-6 to TRBJ2-1; 8 bases match TRBD2. The CDR3 length is 14 residues. J was trimmed by 16 bases and V by 5 bases; bases with no gene match: 16. CDR1 is SGHVS, CDR2 FNYEAQ, per germline. CDR3 region: CASSPGERGLQSFF. CDR3 nucleotides: TGTGCCAGCAGCCCGGGGGAGCGGGGGCTGCAGTCCTTCTTC.

This rearrangement joins TRBV2 to TRBJ2-3, with a weak D call TRBD2 (5 bases). V was pared by 3 bases and J by 7 bases, with 11 bases between. The germline V gene encodes CDR1 SNHLY and CDR2 FYNNEI. This CDR3 contains 13 residues. The CDR3 DNA follows: TGTGCCAGCAGTGATAATAGCGTTTATACGCAGTATTTT. Protein product: CASSDNSVYTQYF.

This chain connects TRBV28 to TRBJ2-7; D is unresolved. Per the germline V gene, CDR1 is MDHEN and CDR2 is SYDVKM. With 3 bases removed from V and 2 bases from J, the gap between germline ends came to 11 bases. CDR3 length: 14 residues. The CDR3 coding sequence is TGTGCCAGCAGTTTTCAGGAACGTCCCTACGAGCAGTACTTC. It specifies CASSFQERPYEQYF.

The rearrangement joins TRBV11-2 to TRBJ2-1, with 10 nucleotides matching TRBD2. The J segment lost 9 bases and the V segment lost 2 bases, leaving 7 bases of the junction unmatched. There are 15 residues in the CDR3. Germline CDR1 reads SGHAT; CDR2 reads FQNNGV. CDR3 bases: TGTGCCAGCAGCTTAAGCGGGGGGGCGTCCGGTGAGCAGTTCTTC. Amino acid sequence: CASSLSGGASGEQFF.

CDR3 nucleotide sequence: TGTGCCAGCAAGGGGGGGGCAGGTTATAATTCACCCCTCCACTTT. Translating gives CASKGGAGYNSPLHF. This chain links TRBV6-5 with TRBJ1-6; possibly TRBD1 for D (6 bases). V lost 7 bases to trimming and J lost 4 bases, with 14 bases between them. This CDR3 spans 15 amino acids. Germline CDR1 and CDR2: MNHEY and SVGAGI.

J is TRBJ2-5 and V is TRBV15; D gene uncertain. The CDR3 spans 14 residues. Germline V lookup: CDR1 LNHNV, CDR2 YYDKDF (reference sequence). Trimming removed 3 bases at V and 5 bases at J, with 13 bases between. CDR3 loop: CATSSWQARETQYF. The CDR3 nucleotides are TGTGCCACCAGCAGTTGGCAGGCCCGGGAGACCCAGTACTTC. The full variable domain, completed using reference TRBV15 and TRBJ2-5, is DAMVIQNPRYQVTQFGKPVTLSCSQTLNHNVMYWYQQKSSQAPKLLFHYYDKDFNNEADTPDNFQSRRPNTSFCFLDIRSPGLGDTAMYLCATSSWQARETQYFGPGTRLLVL.

This clone was detected a few times. The J gene is TRBJ1-1, the V gene TRBV5-1, with D maybe TRBD1 (6 bases). The CDR3 is 14 residues long. In germline, CDR1 is SGHRS, CDR2 YFSETQ. V was cut by 4 bases and J by 1 base, with 11 bases left in between. The CDR3 region has the DNA TGCGCCAGCAGCGTGGACAGTCGGAACACTGAAGCTTTCTTT. It translates to CASSVDSRNTEAFF.

The CDR3 protein is CASSNSNSNQPQHF. The CDR3 nucleotides are TGTGCCAGCAGTAACAGCAATAGCAATCAGCCCCAGCATTTT. This chain uses TRBV6-6 with TRBJ1-5; no firm D call. Germline CDR1 reads MNHNY; CDR2 reads SVGAGI (reference sequence). CDR3 length equals 14 residues. V was clipped by 5 bases and J by 0 bases, with 8 bases between them.

The V call is TRBV7-7, the J call TRBJ2-5; 9 nucleotides line up with TRBD1. Germline CDR1 and CDR2: SSHAT and FNYEAQ (reference sequence). V trimming: 5 bases; J trimming: 10 bases; junction bases outside the gene matches: 20. The CDR3 is 17 residues long. CDR3 protein: CASSPRDRVLARFDQYF. CDR3 bases: TGTGCCAGCAGCCCCCGGGACAGGGTTCTTGCCAGGTTTGACCAGTACTTC.

The genes are TRBV27 and TRBJ1-2; possible D gene TRBD1, 5 bases. This CDR3 is built from 10 residues. Trimming left V 8 bases short and J 10 bases short, with 11 bases between. Germline V gene data show CDR1 as MNHEY and CDR2 as SMNVEV (reference sequence). CDR3 amino acids: CASGWGDYTF. In DNA form, the CDR3 reads TGTGCCAGCGGCTGGGGGGACTACACCTTC.

The chain employs TRBV28 and TRBJ2-7; no reliable D call. Trimming took 8 bases from V and 1 from J, leaving 9 bases between them. The length of the CDR3 is 12 residues. Germline CDR1 and CDR2: MDHEN and SYDVKM. The CDR3 DNA sequence: TGTGCCAGCGAAACAGCTTCCTACGAGCAGTACTTC. Its translation: CASETASYEQYF.

This chain joins TRBV5-1 and TRBJ2-5, with TRBD1 identical over 8 bases. CDR3 length equals 17 residues. J lost 5 bases, V lost 0 bases, and 12 bases had no gene match. Per the germline V gene, CDR1 is SGHRS and CDR2 is YFSETQ. Here the CDR3 reads CASSLAPRTGGQETQYF. CDR3 nucleotides: TGCGCCAGCAGCTTGGCCCCAAGAACAGGGGGTCAGGAGACCCAGTACTTC.

The chain has TRBV7-7 and TRBJ2-7; D is perhaps TRBD2 (6 bases). This CDR3 has 15 amino acids. V was shortened by 1 base and J by 2 bases, with 12 bases between the two germline ends. Germline V gene sequence: CDR1 SSHAT, CDR2 FNYEAQ (reference sequence). For the CDR3, the DNA is TGTGCCAGCAGCTTAGGGGCTGGGGGGACCTACGAGCAGTACTTC. This codes for CASSLGAGGTYEQYF.

V usage is TRBV7-2 and J usage is TRBJ1-1; 10 positions match TRBD1. Germline-derived CDR1 and CDR2 are SGHTA and FQGNSA. The CDR3 spans 14 residues. V dropped 5 bases and J dropped 6; count of bases not matched to a gene: 6. This CDR3 reads CASSVTGGVSEAFF. In DNA, the CDR3 is TGTGCCAGCAGCGTGACAGGGGGCGTCTCTGAAGCTTTCTTT.

The chain links TRBV19 to TRBJ2-6; tentative D call: TRBD1 (5 bases). Per germline, CDR1 LNHDA and CDR2 SQIVND (reference sequence). The CDR3 sequence is 16 residues long. Deletions cut 6 bases from V and 1 base from J, with 13 bases between. The CDR3 bases are TGTGCCAGTAGAATTACAGGAGTTTCTGGGGCCAACGTCCTGACTTTC. Amino acids: CASRITGVSGANVLTF.

The V call is TRBV12-3 or TRBV12-4, the J call TRBJ1-6; TRBD1 matches 7 bases. V trimming: 8 bases; J trimming: 9 bases; junction bases outside the gene matches: 7. The CDR3 extends over 13 amino acids. The CDR3 bases are TGTGCCAGCTTACAGGGGATGGGTTCACCCCTCCACTTT. This translates into CASLQGMGSPLHF.

The V call is TRBV6-5, the J call TRBJ1-5, with D perhaps matching TRBD1 (6 bases). There are 14 residues in the CDR3. The germline gives CDR1 MNHEY, CDR2 SVGAGI. Trimming stripped 2 bases from V and 3 bases from J, with 8 bases between. CDR3 nucleotide sequence: TGTGCCAGCAGTTACGCAGGGGTCAATCAGCCCCAGCATTTT. It specifies CASSYAGVNQPQHF.

The V and J genes are TRBV6-2 or TRBV6-3 and TRBJ2-5, with TRBD1 matching 9 bases. The CDR3 runs 15 residues. Germline V gives CDR1 MNHEY, CDR2 SVGEGT. With V trimmed by 4 bases and J by 2 bases, 5 bases remained unmatched. This CDR3 reads CASSFGTGSQETQYF. In DNA form, the CDR3 reads TGTGCCAGCAGTTTCGGGACAGGGAGTCAAGAGACCCAGTACTTC.

The chain couples TRBV5-5 to TRBJ2-5; 7 bases fit TRBD1. CDR1 and CDR2 from the germline V gene are SGHKS and YYEKEE (reference sequence). Trimming removed 0 bases from V and 5 bases from J; junction bases left unmatched: 10. CDR3 length equals 16 residues. The CDR3 region has the DNA TGTGCCAGCAGCTTGGTTCTTAAGGGGGCCGGGGAGACCCAGTACTTC. It yields the protein CASSLVLKGAGETQYF.

V gene TRBV9 combines with J gene TRBJ2-1; a possible D gene is TRBD1 (6 bases). CDR3 length: 15 amino acids. With 4 bases removed from V and 3 bases from J, the gap between germline ends came to 14 bases. Per germline, CDR1 SGDLS and CDR2 YYNGEE. CDR3 loop: CASSLGTGYYNEQFF. The DNA of the CDR3 is TGTGCCAGCAGCCTTGGAACAGGGTACTACAATGAGCAGTTCTTC.

This clone was seen only once. This chain joins TRBV5-5 and TRBJ2-1; no clear D. From germline, CDR1 is SGHKS and CDR2 YYEKEE (reference sequence). V lost 2 bases to trimming and J lost 8 bases, with 14 bases between them. This CDR3 is built from 14 residues. CDR3 sequence (DNA): TGTGCCAGCAGCTTTAGTCGCTACCAAGATGAGCAGTTCTTC. It encodes CASSFSRYQDEQFF.

The chain recombines TRBV24-1 with TRBJ2-5, with no clear D. Germline V gene sequence: CDR1 KGHDR, CDR2 SFDVKD. V lost 3 bases and J lost 5, with 9 bases in between. The CDR3 has 13 residues. As DNA, the CDR3 is TGTGCCACCAGTGATAGCCCCTCCGAGACCCAGTACTTC. Translation gives CATSDSPSETQYF.

The V call is TRBV3-1 (or the pseudogene TRBV3-2), the J call TRBJ2-5; D remains unclear. CDR1 LGHDT and CDR2 YNNKEL come from the germline V gene (reference sequence). CDR3 length: 12 amino acids. Between the trimmed V and J ends, which lost 0 bases and 5 bases, there was a span of 4 bases. In nucleotides, the CDR3 is TGTGCCAGCAGCCAAGATCGTGAGACCCAGTACTTC. As protein: CASSQDRETQYF.

This chain uses TRBV19 with TRBJ2-5; TRBD2 agrees at 12 bases. Per the germline V gene, CDR1 is LNHDA and CDR2 is SQIVND (reference sequence). The CDR3 loop spans 16 amino acids. Unmatched junction bases numbered 7, after V lost 6 bases and J lost 2 bases. The CDR3 nucleotides are TGTGCCAGTAGGGGCGGACTAGCGGGGAGTCAAGAGACCCAGTACTTC. The encoded protein is CASRGGLAGSQETQYF.

V is TRBV5-4 and J is TRBJ2-1; 10 positions match TRBD2. Germline lookup yields CDR1 SGHNT and CDR2 YYREEE (reference sequence). Trimming took 0 bases from V and 2 from J; bases not matched to a gene: 5. CDR3 length: 17 residues. The CDR3 loop reads CASSLGSGGATYNEQFF. The CDR3 coding sequence is TGTGCCAGCAGCTTGGGGAGCGGGGGGGCCACCTACAATGAGCAGTTCTTC.

The rearrangement uses TRBV5-8 and TRBJ2-2, with D maybe TRBD2 (5 bases). Germline CDR1 is SGHTS and CDR2 is YDEGEE. This CDR3 is built from 19 residues. The V and J ends lost 0 bases and 5 bases respectively, with 23 bases between them. This CDR3 is CASSLEGGRSSWKTGELFF. In nucleotides, the CDR3 is TGTGCCAGCAGCTTGGAAGGAGGACGGTCCTCGTGGAAAACCGGGGAGCTGTTTTTT.

The V gene is TRBV4-3, the J gene TRBJ2-3; no reliable D call. V was cut by 0 bases and J by 0 bases, with 10 bases left in between. This CDR3 is built from 16 residues. Per germline, CDR1 LGHNA and CDR2 YSLEER. The CDR3 DNA reads as TGCGCCAGCAGCCAAGATTTTGTCTTTAGCACAGATACGCAGTATTTT. It yields the protein CASSQDFVFSTDTQYF.